These 16 T cell receptor beta chains originate from one sample sequenced in a study of identical twins. From the 5' RACE reads, TCRdb called clonotypes with MiXCR, one entry per CDR3 protein. The sample has roughly 630,000 distinct CDR3 sequences, about 7.6% seen once; the top ten hold 1.5% to 2%. Separately, the same data were catalogued under a study of yellow fever vaccine responses in identical twins.

Sequences were obtained from PBMCs. Every receptor here comes from a woman younger than 30 in good health.

V usage is TRBV6-5 and J usage is TRBJ2-6; a weak D match, TRBD1 (5 bases). Germline V lookup: CDR1 MNHEY, CDR2 SVGAGI. CDR3 length: 18 amino acids. Trimming stripped 2 bases from V and 2 bases from J, with 16 bases between. The CDR3 region has the DNA TGTGCCAGCAGTTACGAGTGGCCAGGGATGGCTGGGGCCAACGTCCTGACTTTC. Protein: CASSYEWPGMAGANVLTF.

This clonotype was counted between two and nine times. The chain uses TRBV24-1 and TRBJ2-3; tentatively, D is TRBD1 (6 bases). The CDR3 sequence is 19 residues long. The germline CDR1 and CDR2 sequences are KGHDR and SFDVKD. Trimming pared 0 bases from V and 4 bases from J, leaving 22 bases between. CDR3 in DNA: TGTGCCACCAGTGATTTGCGGACATACCAGGGGACCGAGGCAGATACGCAGTATTTT. It yields the protein CATSDLRTYQGTEADTQYF.

This clonotype came up many times. The gene calls are TRBV9 and TRBJ2-4; tentative D call: TRBD2 (6 bases). The CDR3 extends over 14 amino acids. V gave up 3 bases and J gave up 0 bases, with 7 bases separating them. Germline values: CDR1 SGDLS, CDR2 YYNGEE. CDR3 sequence: CASSGRGAKNIQYF. CDR3 sequence (DNA): TGTGCCAGCAGCGGGAGGGGAGCCAAAAACATTCAGTACTTC.

This clonotype was detected ten times or more. This chain joins TRBV10-3 and TRBJ2-7; D is uncertain. The V gene's germline CDR1 is ENHRY and CDR2 SYGVKD. The CDR3 has 12 residues. Trimming pared 2 bases from V and 11 bases from J, leaving 13 bases between. The CDR3 sequence: CAISEDGRTEYF. The CDR3 DNA sequence: TGTGCCATCAGTGAGGACGGTCGTACGGAGTACTTC.

This clonotype was counted between two and nine times. The V gene is TRBV20-1, the J gene TRBJ1-6, with D hard to call. Trimming shortened V by 0 bases and J by 6 bases, and 6 bases separated the two germline ends. Germline values: CDR1 DFQATT, CDR2 SNEGSKA (reference sequence). CDR3 length: 13 residues. CDR3 amino acids: CSARDQANSPLHF. In nucleotides, the CDR3 is TGCAGTGCTAGAGATCAGGCTAATTCACCCCTCCACTTT.

This clonotype was picked up a small number of times. This chain uses TRBV11-2 with TRBJ2-1; D may be TRBD2 (6 bases). This CDR3 spans 15 amino acids. Germline CDR1 reads SGHAT; CDR2 reads FQNNGV. Trimming left V 1 base short and J 4 bases short, with 11 bases between. The CDR3 spells CASSLGDSYYNEQFF. The CDR3 DNA reads as TGTGCCAGCAGCTTAGGGGACTCCTATTACAATGAGCAGTTCTTC.

This sequence joins TRBV14 and TRBJ2-2; D call uncertain. Germline CDR1 is SGHDN and CDR2 is FVKESK. Trimming stripped 0 bases from V and 4 bases from J, with 9 bases between. The CDR3 is made up of 15 amino acids. CDR3 DNA sequence: TGTGCCAGCAGCCAAGAGGGTTGGAGCACCGGGGAGCTGTTTTTT. Translating it yields CASSQEGWSTGELFF.

V usage is TRBV3-1 and J usage is TRBJ1-4; 12 bases line up with TRBD1. The CDR3 spans 15 residues. The ends lost 3 bases at V and 11 bases at J; junction bases unmatched: 7. CDR1 is LGHDT, CDR2 YNNKEL, per germline (reference sequence). Written as DNA, the CDR3 is TGTGCCAGCAGCCAGGGACAGGGGGCCGTTCGTAAACTGTTTTTT. This codes for CASSQGQGAVRKLFF.

The J gene is TRBJ1-1, the V gene TRBV2; no reliable D call. The CDR3 is 15 residues long. The V and J ends lost 2 bases and 0 bases respectively, with 10 bases between them. Germline CDR1 and CDR2: SNHLY and FYNNEI. The CDR3 protein is CASSENPGMNTEAFF. For the CDR3, the DNA is TGTGCCAGCAGTGAAAACCCCGGAATGAACACTGAAGCTTTCTTT.

This clonotype turned up a few times. The gene calls are TRBV6-1 and TRBJ2-6; 11 nucleotides line up with TRBD2. Trimming at V came to 6 bases and at J to 4 bases, leaving 8 bases not matched to a gene. Germline CDR1 reads MNHNS; CDR2 reads SASEGT. The CDR3 extends over 17 amino acids. This CDR3 is CASRIAGGLTGANVLTF. The CDR3 coding sequence is TGTGCCAGCAGGATAGCGGGAGGGTTAACGGGGGCCAACGTCCTGACTTTC.

This clonotype turned up a few times. This chain links TRBV10-3 with TRBJ2-7; D gene ambiguous. CDR3 length: 14 amino acids. Germline V gene data show CDR1 as ENHRY and CDR2 as SYGVKD. Trimming removed 2 bases at V and 0 bases at J, with 8 bases between. As DNA, the CDR3 is TGTGCCATCAGTGAGGGGGAAAGCTCCTACGAGCAGTACGTC. This gives the protein CAISEGESSYEQYV.

This clonotype was counted many times. The gene calls are TRBV12-3 or TRBV12-4 and TRBJ2-1; the D gene is possibly TRBD1 (6 bases). The CDR3 spans 15 residues. V was trimmed by 1 base and J by 4 bases, leaving 11 bases between them. The CDR3 DNA reads TGTGCCAGCAGTTTAGTGCCAGGGACATACAATGAGCAGTTCTTC. As protein: CASSLVPGTYNEQFF.

This chain connects TRBV7-2 to TRBJ2-3; no definite D call. V lost 3 bases and J 6 bases, leaving 7 bases between the germline ends. The CDR3 totals 12 residues. CDR1 and CDR2 from the germline V gene are SGHTA and FQGNSA. The CDR3: CASSFMRDTQYF. The DNA of the CDR3 is TGTGCCAGCAGCTTCATGCGGGATACGCAGTATTTT.

Regarding this clonotype: One end of the junction varies from germline; a read error may be responsible. The genes are TRBV12-3 or TRBV12-4 and TRBJ2-1, with 8 positions matching TRBD2. The CDR3 length is 12 residues. CDR3 nucleotide sequence: TGTGCCAGCAGCCGGGGCCCCGGGACTAGTATCTTC. It specifies CASSRGPGTSIF.

The chain employs TRBV28 and TRBJ2-1, with 8 bases aligning to TRBD2. V trimming: 6 bases; J trimming: 8 bases; junction bases outside the gene matches: 6. This CDR3 has 13 amino acids. In germline, CDR1 is MDHEN, CDR2 SYDVKM. Here the CDR3 reads CASSGGAVDEQFF. CDR3 nucleotides: TGTGCCAGCAGCGGGGGGGCTGTAGATGAGCAGTTCTTC. The full variable domain, with the rest looked up from reference TRBV28 and TRBJ2-1, is DVKVTQSSRYLVKRTGEKVFLECVQDMDHENMFWYRQDPGLGLRLIYFSYDVKMKEKGDIPEGYSVSREKKERFSLILESASTNQTSMYLCASSGGAVDEQFFGPGTRLTVL.

This clonotype was seen a handful of times. The V and J genes are TRBV10-3 and TRBJ1-2; no reliable D call. Germline loops: CDR1 ENHRY, CDR2 SYGVKD. CDR3 length equals 14 residues. V lost 0 bases to trimming and J lost 11 bases, with 16 bases between them. CDR3 sequence: CAISESTISGWYTF. The CDR3 bases are TGTGCCATCAGTGAGTCTACCATCAGTGGGTGGTACACCTTC.